This TCR beta chain came from a study of post-analysis software for immune sequencing data. Regarding the study as a whole: In patients, about 5 TRBV segments were more frequent than in controls, with TRBV5-6, TRBV5-1 and TRBV20-1 among them. Significantly lower normalized Chao1 diversity was seen in multiple sclerosis patients than in controls.

The ends lost 0 bases at V and 4 bases at J; junction bases unmatched: 6. Germline CDR1 reads LNHNV; CDR2 reads YYDKDF (reference sequence). This CDR3 is built from 16 residues. Prepared libraries of TCR beta cDNA carried unique molecular identifiers. Using its own MiXCR run on the PCR reads, TCRdb lists one record per CDR3 protein. The table lists approximately 690,000 distinct CDR3 sequences, around 60% of them singletons. This clonotype was seen a few times. Its specificity is not known. This clonotype was obtained from a girl between 2 and 10 years old with multiple sclerosis. This chain joins TRBV15 and TRBJ2-1; TRBD1 matches at 7 bases. Sample: blood. The chain's CDR3 is CATSRDLGRGYNEQFF. Written as DNA, the CDR3 is TGTGCCACCAGCAGAGATCTTGGCAGGGGGTACAATGAGCAGTTCTTC.